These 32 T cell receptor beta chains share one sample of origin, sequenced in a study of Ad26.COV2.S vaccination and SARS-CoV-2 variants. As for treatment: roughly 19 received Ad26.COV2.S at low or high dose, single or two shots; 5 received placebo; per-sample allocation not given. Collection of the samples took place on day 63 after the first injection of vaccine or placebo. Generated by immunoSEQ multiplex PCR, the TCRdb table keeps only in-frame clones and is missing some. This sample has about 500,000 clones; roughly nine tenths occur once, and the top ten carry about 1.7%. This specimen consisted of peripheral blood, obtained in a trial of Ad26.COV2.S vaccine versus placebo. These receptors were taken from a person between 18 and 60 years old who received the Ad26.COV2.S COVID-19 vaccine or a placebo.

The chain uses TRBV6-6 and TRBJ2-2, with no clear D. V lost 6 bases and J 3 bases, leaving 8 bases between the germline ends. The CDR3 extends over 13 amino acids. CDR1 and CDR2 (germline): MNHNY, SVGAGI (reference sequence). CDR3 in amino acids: CASSPFDTGELFF. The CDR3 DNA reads TGTGCCAGCAGCCCATTTGACACCGGGGAGCTGTTTTTT.

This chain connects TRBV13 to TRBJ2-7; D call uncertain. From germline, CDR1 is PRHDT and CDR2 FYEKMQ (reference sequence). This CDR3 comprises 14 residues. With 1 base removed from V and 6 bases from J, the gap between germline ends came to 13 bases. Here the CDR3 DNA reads TGTGCCAGCAGCTTAGACCGACGGGCTCGCGAGCAGTACTTC. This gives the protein CASSLDRRAREQYF.

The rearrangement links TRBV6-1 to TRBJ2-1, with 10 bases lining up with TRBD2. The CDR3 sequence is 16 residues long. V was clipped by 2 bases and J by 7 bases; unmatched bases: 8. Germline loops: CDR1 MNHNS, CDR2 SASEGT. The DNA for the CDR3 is TGTGCCAGCAGTGAACCAACTAGCGGGGTTAAAAATGAGCAGTTCTTC. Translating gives CASSEPTSGVKNEQFF.

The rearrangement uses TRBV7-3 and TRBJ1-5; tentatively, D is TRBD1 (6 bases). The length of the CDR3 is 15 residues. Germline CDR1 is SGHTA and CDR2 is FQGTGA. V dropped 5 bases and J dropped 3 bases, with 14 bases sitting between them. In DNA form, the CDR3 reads TGTGCCAGCAGCCAGGACAGCGGCATCAATCAGCCCCAGCATTTT. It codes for CASSQDSGINQPQHF.

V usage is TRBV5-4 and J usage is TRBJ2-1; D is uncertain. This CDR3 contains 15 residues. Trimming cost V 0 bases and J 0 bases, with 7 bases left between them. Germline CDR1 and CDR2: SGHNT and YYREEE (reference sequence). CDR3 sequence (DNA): TGTGCCAGCAGCTTGGACACAGTCTCCTACAATGAGCAGTTCTTC. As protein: CASSLDTVSYNEQFF.

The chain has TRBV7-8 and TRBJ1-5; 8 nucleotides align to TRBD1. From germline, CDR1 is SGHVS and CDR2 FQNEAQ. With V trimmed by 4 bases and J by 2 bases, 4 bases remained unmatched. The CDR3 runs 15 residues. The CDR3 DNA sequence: TGTGCCAGCAGCTCCGGACAGGGAGGCAATCAGCCCCAGCATTTT. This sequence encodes CASSSGQGGNQPQHF.

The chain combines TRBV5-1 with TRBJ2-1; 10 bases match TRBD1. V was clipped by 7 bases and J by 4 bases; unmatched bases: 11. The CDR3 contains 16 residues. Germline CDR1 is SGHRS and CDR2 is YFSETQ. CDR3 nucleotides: TGCGCCAGCGGCAAATCGGGGACAGGGGCATACAATGAGCAGTTCTTC. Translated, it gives CASGKSGTGAYNEQFF.

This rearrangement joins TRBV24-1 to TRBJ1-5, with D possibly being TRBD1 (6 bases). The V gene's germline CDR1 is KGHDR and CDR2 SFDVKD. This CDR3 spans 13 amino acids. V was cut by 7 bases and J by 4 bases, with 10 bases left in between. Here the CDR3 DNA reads TGTGCCACCAGCGCAGGGGTTAATCAGCCCCAGCATTTT. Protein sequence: CATSAGVNQPQHF.

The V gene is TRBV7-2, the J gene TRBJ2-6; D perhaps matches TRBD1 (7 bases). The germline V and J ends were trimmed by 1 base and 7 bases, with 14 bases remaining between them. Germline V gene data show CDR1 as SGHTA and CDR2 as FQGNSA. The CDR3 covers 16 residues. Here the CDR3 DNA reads TGTGCCAGCAGCTTAGAACTAGCAGGGGGAGCCAACGTCCTGACTTTC. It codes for CASSLELAGGANVLTF.

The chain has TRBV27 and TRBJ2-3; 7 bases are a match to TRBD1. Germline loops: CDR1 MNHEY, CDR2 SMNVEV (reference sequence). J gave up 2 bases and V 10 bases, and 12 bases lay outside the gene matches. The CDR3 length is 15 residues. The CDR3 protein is CATGLQGPSTDTQYF. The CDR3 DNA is TGTGCCACCGGGCTACAGGGGCCCTCCACAGATACGCAGTATTTT.

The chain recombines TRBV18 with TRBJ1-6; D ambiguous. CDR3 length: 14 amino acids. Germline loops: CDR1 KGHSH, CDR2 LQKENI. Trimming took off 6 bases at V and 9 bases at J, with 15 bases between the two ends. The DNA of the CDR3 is TGTGCCAGCTCCAGTGAGGGAGTGGGTTCACCCCTCCACTTT. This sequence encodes CASSSEGVGSPLHF.

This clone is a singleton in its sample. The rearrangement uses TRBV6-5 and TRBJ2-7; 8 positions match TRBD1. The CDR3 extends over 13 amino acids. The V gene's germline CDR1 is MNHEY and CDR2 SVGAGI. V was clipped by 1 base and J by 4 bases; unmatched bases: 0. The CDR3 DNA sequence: TGTGCCAGCAGTTACTACAGGGGGTACGAGCAGTACTTC. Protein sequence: CASSYYRGYEQYF.

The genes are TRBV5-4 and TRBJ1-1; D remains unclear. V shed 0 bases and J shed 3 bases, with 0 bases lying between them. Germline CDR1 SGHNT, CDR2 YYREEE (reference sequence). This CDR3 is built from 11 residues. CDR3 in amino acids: CASSLDTEAFF. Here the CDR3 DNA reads TGTGCCAGCAGCTTGGACACTGAAGCTTTCTTT.

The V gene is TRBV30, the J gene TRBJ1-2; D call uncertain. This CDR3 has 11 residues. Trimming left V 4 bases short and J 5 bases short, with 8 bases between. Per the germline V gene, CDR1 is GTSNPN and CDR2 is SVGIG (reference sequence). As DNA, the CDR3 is TGTGCCTGGAAATTCGAGTATGGCTACACCTTC. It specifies CAWKFEYGYTF. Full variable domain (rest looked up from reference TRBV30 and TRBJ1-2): SQTIHQWPATLVQPVGSPLSLECTVEGTSNPNLYWYRQAAGRGLQLLFYSVGIGQISSEVPQNLSASRPQDRQFILSSKKLLLSDSGFYLCAWKFEYGYTFGSGTRLTVV.

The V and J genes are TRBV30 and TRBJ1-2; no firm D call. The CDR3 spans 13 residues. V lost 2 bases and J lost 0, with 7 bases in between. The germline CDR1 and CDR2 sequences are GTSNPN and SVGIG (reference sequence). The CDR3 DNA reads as TGTGCCTGGAGTCGTTGGCCTAACTATGGCTACACCTTC. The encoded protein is CAWSRWPNYGYTF.

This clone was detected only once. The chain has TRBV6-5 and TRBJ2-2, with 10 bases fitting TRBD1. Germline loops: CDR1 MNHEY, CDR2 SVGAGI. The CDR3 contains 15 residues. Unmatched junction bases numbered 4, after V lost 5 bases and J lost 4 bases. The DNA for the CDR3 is TGTGCCAGCAGTAGACAGGGGGCCGGCACCGGGGAGCTGTTTTTT. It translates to CASSRQGAGTGELFF.

The CDR3 DNA sequence: TGTGCCAGCTCACCAGCGGGCAGGGTGGATGAGCAGTTCTTC. This sequence encodes CASSPAGRVDEQFF. The chain links TRBV18 to TRBJ2-1; tentatively, D is TRBD1 or TRBD2 (5 bases each). V was trimmed by 2 bases and J by 8 bases, leaving 13 bases between them. CDR1 is KGHSH, CDR2 LQKENI, per germline. The CDR3 loop spans 14 amino acids.

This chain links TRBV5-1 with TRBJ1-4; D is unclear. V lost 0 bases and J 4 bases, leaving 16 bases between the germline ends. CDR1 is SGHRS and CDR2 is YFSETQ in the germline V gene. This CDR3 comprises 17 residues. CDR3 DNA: TGCGCCAGCAGCTTGGCGAGACCGGATAGACTTAATGAAAAACTGTTTTTT. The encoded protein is CASSLARPDRLNEKLFF.

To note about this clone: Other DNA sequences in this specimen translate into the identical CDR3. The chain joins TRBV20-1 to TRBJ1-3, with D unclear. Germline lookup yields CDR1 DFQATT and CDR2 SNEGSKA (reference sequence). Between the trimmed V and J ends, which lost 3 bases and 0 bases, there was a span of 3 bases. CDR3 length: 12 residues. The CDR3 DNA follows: TGCAGTGCTAGTTCCTCTGGAAACACCATATATTTT. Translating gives CSASSSGNTIYF.

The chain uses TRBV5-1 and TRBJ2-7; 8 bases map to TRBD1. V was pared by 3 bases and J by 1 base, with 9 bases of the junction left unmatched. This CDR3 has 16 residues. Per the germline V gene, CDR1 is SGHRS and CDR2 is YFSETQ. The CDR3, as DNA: TGCGCCAGCAGCTCCAAGGACAGGGCCGCGTCCTACGAGCAGTACTTC. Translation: CASSSKDRAASYEQYF.

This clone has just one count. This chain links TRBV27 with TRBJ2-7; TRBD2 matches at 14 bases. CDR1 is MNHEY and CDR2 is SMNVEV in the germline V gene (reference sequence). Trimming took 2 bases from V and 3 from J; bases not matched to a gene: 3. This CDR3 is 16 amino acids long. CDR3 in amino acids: CASSLGTSGGNYEQYF. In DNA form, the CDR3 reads TGTGCCAGCAGTTTAGGGACTAGCGGGGGTAACTACGAGCAGTACTTC.

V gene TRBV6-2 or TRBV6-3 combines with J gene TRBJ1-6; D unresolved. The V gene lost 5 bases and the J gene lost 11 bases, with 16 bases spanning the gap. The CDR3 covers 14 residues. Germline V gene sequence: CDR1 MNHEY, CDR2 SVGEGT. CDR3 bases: TGTGCCAGCAGTCGACGGACGGACGAAGCACCCCTCCACTTT. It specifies CASSRRTDEAPLHF.

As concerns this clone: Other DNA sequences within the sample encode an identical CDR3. The CDR3 nucleotides are TGCGCCAGCAGCTTCGGGGATAGCACAGATACGCAGTATTTT. It encodes CASSFGDSTDTQYF. V and J are TRBV5-1 and TRBJ2-3, with TRBD2 as a possible D gene (5 bases). The CDR3 consists of 14 residues. Between the trimmed V and J ends, which lost 2 bases and 0 bases, there was a span of 7 bases. Germline V gene sequence: CDR1 SGHRS, CDR2 YFSETQ.

This CDR3 is CASSYYQETQYF. The CDR3 DNA reads TGTGCCAGCAGTTATTACCAAGAGACCCAGTACTTC. This chain joins TRBV6-6 and TRBJ2-5; D not certain. Germline CDR1 reads MNHNY; CDR2 reads SVGAGI (reference sequence). The CDR3 spans 12 residues. Trimming removed 3 bases from V and 0 bases from J, with 2 bases in between.

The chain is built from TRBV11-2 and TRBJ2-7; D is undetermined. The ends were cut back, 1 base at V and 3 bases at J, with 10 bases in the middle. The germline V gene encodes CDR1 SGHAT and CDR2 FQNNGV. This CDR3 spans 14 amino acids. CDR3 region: CASSLGENDYEQYF. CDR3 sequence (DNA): TGTGCCAGCAGCTTAGGGGAAAACGACTACGAGCAGTACTTC.

DNA of the CDR3: TGTGCCAGCGGACCTCTGAGTTACGATGAGCAGTTCTTC. Translated: CASGPLSYDEQFF. This chain joins TRBV25-1 and TRBJ2-1; D is undetermined. CDR3 length: 13 residues. Per germline, CDR1 MGHDK and CDR2 SYGVNS. Trimming pared 8 bases from V and 8 bases from J, leaving 16 bases between.

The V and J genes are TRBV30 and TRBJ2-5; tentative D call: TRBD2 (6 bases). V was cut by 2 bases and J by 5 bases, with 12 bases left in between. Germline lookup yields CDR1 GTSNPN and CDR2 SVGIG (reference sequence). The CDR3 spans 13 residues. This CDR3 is CAWSPGVIETQYF. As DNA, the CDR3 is TGTGCCTGGAGTCCGGGGGTGATTGAGACCCAGTACTTC.

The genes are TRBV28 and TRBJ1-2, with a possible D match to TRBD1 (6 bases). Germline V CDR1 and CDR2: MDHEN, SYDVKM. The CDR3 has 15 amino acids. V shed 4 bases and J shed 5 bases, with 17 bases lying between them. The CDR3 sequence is CASSSPQGIGYGYTF. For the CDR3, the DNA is TGTGCCAGCAGTTCCCCACAGGGAATTGGGTATGGCTACACCTTC.

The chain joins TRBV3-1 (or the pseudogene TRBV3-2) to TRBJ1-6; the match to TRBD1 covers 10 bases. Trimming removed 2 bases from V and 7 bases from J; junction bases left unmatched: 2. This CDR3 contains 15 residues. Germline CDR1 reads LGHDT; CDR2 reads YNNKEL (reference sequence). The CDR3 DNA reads TGTGCCAGCAGCCAAACGGGACAGGGGAATTCACCCCTCCACTTT. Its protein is CASSQTGQGNSPLHF.

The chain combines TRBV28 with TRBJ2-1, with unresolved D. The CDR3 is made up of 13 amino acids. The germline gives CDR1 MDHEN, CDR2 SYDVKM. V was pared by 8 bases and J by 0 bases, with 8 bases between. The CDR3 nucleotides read TGTGCCAGCGGCCTCCGCTCCTACAATGAGCAGTTCTTC. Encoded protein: CASGLRSYNEQFF.

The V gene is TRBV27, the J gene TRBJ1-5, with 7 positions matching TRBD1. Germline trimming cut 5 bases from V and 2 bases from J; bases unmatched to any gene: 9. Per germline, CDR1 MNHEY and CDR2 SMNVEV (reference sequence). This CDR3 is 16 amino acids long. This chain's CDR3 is CASSTTRGRGNQPQHF. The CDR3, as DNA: TGTGCCAGCAGTACGACAAGGGGGCGCGGCAATCAGCCCCAGCATTTT.

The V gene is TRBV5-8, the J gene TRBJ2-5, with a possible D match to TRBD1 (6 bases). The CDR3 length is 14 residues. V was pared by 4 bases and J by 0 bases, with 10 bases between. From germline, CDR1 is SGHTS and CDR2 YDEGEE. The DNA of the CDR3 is TGTGCCAGCAGCCAGGACAGCTACCAAGAGACCCAGTACTTC. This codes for CASSQDSYQETQYF.